Sequencing of this T cell receptor (beta chain) was carried out in a study of blood T cell repertoires in COVID-19. Study details: Whether acute or convalescent, the COVID-19 samples came from the United States, Italy and Spain. The cDNA or gDNA used as material had been derived from T cells, B-cell-depleted T cells, or PBMCs.

Looked up from germline, CDR1 is KGHSH and CDR2 is LQKENI. The CDR3 runs to 13 residues. Trimming removed 6 bases at V and 10 bases at J, with 18 bases between. In the authors' methods: Amplification of reference gene primers provided the estimated nucleated cell counts. Only in-frame clones appear in the TCRdb table, and some are missing; sequencing was by immunoSEQ multiplex PCR. The V and J calls and the clone size are those of that table, but D and trimming were determined from the DNA. Seen here are over 250,000 clones, 83% observed once, and the top ten hold approximately 10%. This chain connects TRBV18 to TRBJ1-1; D uncertain. The specimen sequenced was peripheral blood. This receptor was identified in a woman aged 45-65 years who had recovered from COVID-19. CDR3 sequence: CASSPTARGSAFF. Here the CDR3 DNA reads TGTGCCAGCTCTCCAACGGCCCGGGGATCAGCTTTCTTT.